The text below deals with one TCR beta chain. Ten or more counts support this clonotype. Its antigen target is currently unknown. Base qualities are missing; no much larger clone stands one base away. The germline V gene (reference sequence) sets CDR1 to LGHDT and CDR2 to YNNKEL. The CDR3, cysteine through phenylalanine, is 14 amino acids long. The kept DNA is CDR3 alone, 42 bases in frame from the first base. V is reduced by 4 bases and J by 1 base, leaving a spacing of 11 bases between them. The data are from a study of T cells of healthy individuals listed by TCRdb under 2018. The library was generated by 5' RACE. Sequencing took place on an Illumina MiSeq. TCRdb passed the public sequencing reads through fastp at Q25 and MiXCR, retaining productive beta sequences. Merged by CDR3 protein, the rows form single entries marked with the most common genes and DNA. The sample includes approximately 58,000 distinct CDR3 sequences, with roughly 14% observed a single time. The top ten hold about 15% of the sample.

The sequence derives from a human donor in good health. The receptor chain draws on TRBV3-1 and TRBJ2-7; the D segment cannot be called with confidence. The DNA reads TGTGCCAGCAGCCTGTCGACATTATCCTACGAGCAGTACTTC. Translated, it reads CASSLSTLSYEQYF.